The 30 T cell receptor beta chains below come from one sample, sequenced in a study of blood T cell repertoires in COVID-19. Only in-frame clones appear in the TCRdb table, and some are missing; sequencing was by immunoSEQ multiplex PCR. Of roughly 100,000 clones detected, around 88% appear once; the ten largest clones hold around 2%. The material sequenced was peripheral blood. These receptors were obtained from a man aged 45-65 years with COVID-19, enrolled during active disease.

The gene calls are TRBV5-4 and TRBJ2-3; 9 bases line up with TRBD2. CDR3 length equals 16 residues. Germline CDR1 is SGHNT and CDR2 is YYREEE (reference sequence). Trimming at V came to 2 bases and at J to 1 base, leaving 5 bases not matched to a gene. The CDR3 loop is CASSLGAGGRTDTQYF. The CDR3 DNA is TGTGCCAGCAGCTTAGGAGCGGGGGGACGCACAGATACGCAGTATTTT.

V gene TRBV4-3 combines with J gene TRBJ1-1; D not certain. Deletions cut 0 bases from V and 1 base from J, with 3 bases between. Germline-derived CDR1 and CDR2 are LGHNA and YSLEER. The CDR3 contains 13 residues. CDR3 bases: TGCGCCAGCAGCCAAGATCGGAACACTGAAGCTTTCTTT. This translates into CASSQDRNTEAFF.

The chain links TRBV5-1 to TRBJ1-1, with TRBD1 matching over 7 bases. This CDR3 spans 15 amino acids. The germline gives CDR1 SGHRS, CDR2 YFSETQ. With V trimmed by 4 bases and J by 2 bases, 8 bases remained unmatched. Written as DNA, the CDR3 is TGCGCCAGCAGCGCCACCGGGACAGCTAACACTGAAGCTTTCTTT. Its translation is CASSATGTANTEAFF. The whole variable domain, remainder taken from reference TRBV5-1 and TRBJ1-1, is KAGVTQTPRYLIKTRGQQVTLSCSPISGHRSVSWYQQTPGQGLQFLFEYFSETQRNKGNFPGRFSGRQFSNSRSEMNVSTLELGDSALYLCASSATGTANTEAFFGQGTRLTVV.

V gene TRBV5-1 combines with J gene TRBJ1-1; unclear D gene. Trimming removed 4 bases at V and 7 bases at J, with 20 bases between. Germline V gene data show CDR1 as SGHRS and CDR2 as YFSETQ. The CDR3 is made up of 15 amino acids. CDR3 sequence: CASSTLGEGSVEAFF. The CDR3 coding sequence is TGCGCCAGCAGCACACTCGGAGAGGGATCGGTTGAAGCTTTCTTT.

This chain joins TRBV7-2 and TRBJ1-5; D uncertain. V lost 5 bases, J lost 2 bases, and 10 bases lay in between. Germline V gene data show CDR1 as SGHTA and CDR2 as FQGNSA. The CDR3 extends over 14 amino acids. In DNA, the CDR3 is TGTGCCAGCAGCCAAGGCGGGGGCAATCAGCCCCAGCATTTT. The encoded protein is CASSQGGGNQPQHF.

The J gene is TRBJ1-4, the V gene TRBV2; 8 positions agree with TRBD1. The CDR3 sequence is 17 residues long. V lost 4 bases, J lost 4 bases, and 11 bases stayed unmatched. CDR1 and CDR2 from the germline V gene are SNHLY and FYNNEI. In nucleotides, the CDR3 is TGTGCCAGCAGTGGGGCAGCCGGACAGGGCTTTAATGAAAAACTGTTTTTT. Protein sequence: CASSGAAGQGFNEKLFF.

The chain has TRBV23-1 and TRBJ1-5, with D perhaps matching TRBD1 (6 bases). TRBV23-1 is an ORF; its function is uncertain. The CDR3 loop spans 16 amino acids. The V end was cut by 3 bases, the J end by 4 bases, with 16 bases between. The DNA for the CDR3 is TGCGCCAGCAGTCAGAGTCAGGGGCCATGGAATCAGCCCCAGCATTTT. Protein sequence: CASSQSQGPWNQPQHF.

The rearrangement joins TRBV5-6 to TRBJ1-2; TRBD1 is a possible D gene (5 bases). Germline loops: CDR1 SGHDT, CDR2 YYEEEE. Trimming stripped 4 bases from V and 4 bases from J, with 23 bases between. This CDR3 contains 17 residues. The CDR3 DNA reads as TGTGCCAGCAGCCTAAACCCATCCCCCGCGGGGCCCTATGGCTACACCTTC. Protein sequence: CASSLNPSPAGPYGYTF.

The chain has TRBV5-8 and TRBJ1-1, with TRBD1 matching 7 bases. The V segment lost 3 bases and the J segment 5 bases; nucleotides outside the gene matches: 7. CDR3 size: 14 residues. From germline, CDR1 is SGHTS and CDR2 YDEGEE. CDR3 coding DNA: TGTGCCAGCAGCTCTAGACAGGGAAAGACTGAAGCTTTCTTT. Encoded protein: CASSSRQGKTEAFF.

The chain recombines TRBV6-6 with TRBJ1-1, with TRBD1 as a possible D gene (6 bases). V shed 5 bases and J shed 7 bases, with 11 bases lying between them. The length of the CDR3 is 12 residues. CDR1 MNHNY and CDR2 SVGAGI come from the germline V gene (reference sequence). As DNA, the CDR3 is TGTGCCAGCAGTAGGACAGCAGGTGAAGCTTTCTTT. It specifies CASSRTAGEAFF.

The rearrangement joins TRBV10-3 to TRBJ2-1; a weak D match, TRBD2 (5 bases). Germline V CDR1 and CDR2: ENHRY, SYGVKD. Trimming took 6 bases from V and 3 from J, leaving 9 bases between them. This CDR3 has 13 amino acids. CDR3 protein: CAISGLGYNEQFF. The CDR3 DNA reads as TGTGCCATCAGCGGACTGGGCTACAATGAGCAGTTCTTC.

Worth noting for this clone: The junction shows a germline mismatch at one end, possibly a read error. J is TRBJ2-5 and V is TRBV5-1; 7 positions agree with TRBD1. CDR1 and CDR2 from the germline V gene are SGHRS and YFSETQ. This CDR3 spans 14 amino acids. This chain's CDR3 is CASSAPGQQGTQYF. As DNA, the CDR3 is TGCGCCAGCAGCGCCCCGGGACAGCAAGGGACCCAGTACTTC.

The chain has TRBV29-1 and TRBJ1-2; 12 nucleotides line up with TRBD1. V trimming: 1 base; J trimming: 7 bases; junction bases outside the gene matches: 7. The germline gives CDR1 SQVTM, CDR2 ANQGSEA. This CDR3 contains 15 residues. This CDR3 reads CSVEGLGTGGSGYTF. CDR3 coding DNA: TGCAGCGTTGAAGGTCTCGGGACAGGGGGCAGTGGCTACACCTTC.

V usage is TRBV5-1 and J usage is TRBJ1-3; 8 nucleotides match TRBD1. V trimming: 0 bases; J trimming: 2 bases; junction bases outside the gene matches: 4. Germline CDR1 reads SGHRS; CDR2 reads YFSETQ. There are 16 residues in the CDR3. The CDR3 DNA reads as TGCGCCAGCAGCTTGGGGACAGGGACGGCTGGAAACACCATATATTTT. Amino acids: CASSLGTGTAGNTIYF. The whole variable domain, remainder taken from reference TRBV5-1 and TRBJ1-3, is KAGVTQTPRYLIKTRGQQVTLSCSPISGHRSVSWYQQTPGQGLQFLFEYFSETQRNKGNFPGRFSGRQFSNSRSEMNVSTLELGDSALYLCASSLGTGTAGNTIYFGEGSWLTVV.

This clone was detected a few times. The CDR3 DNA sequence: TGTGCCAGCAGATACCGGGACAGGGGTAAAAATGAGCAGTTCTTC. It encodes CASRYRDRGKNEQFF. This rearrangement joins TRBV25-1 to TRBJ2-1, with TRBD1 matching over 10 bases. In germline, CDR1 is MGHDK, CDR2 SYGVNS. V shed 6 bases and J 7 bases; nucleotides not matched to a gene: 9. CDR3 length: 15 residues.

This sequence joins TRBV9 and TRBJ2-3; 13 bases are shared with TRBD2. CDR3 length: 16 amino acids. Looked up from germline, CDR1 is SGDLS and CDR2 is YYNGEE. Trimming removed 1 base from V and 6 bases from J; junction bases left unmatched: 5. The CDR3 loop reads CASSVTGLAGSDTQYF. CDR3 DNA: TGTGCCAGCAGCGTAACGGGACTAGCGGGGTCGGATACGCAGTATTTT.

The CDR3 nucleotides read TGTGCCAGCAGCTCCCTTACGACATCTGAAGCTTTCTTT. Amino acid sequence: CASSSLTTSEAFF. This rearrangement joins TRBV5-4 to TRBJ1-1; D gene ambiguous. Per germline, CDR1 SGHNT and CDR2 YYREEE (reference sequence). Between the trimmed V and J ends, which lost 3 bases and 6 bases, there was a span of 12 bases. The CDR3 runs 13 residues.

Comment on this clone: This clone may be a read error of a much larger clone one base away. This rearrangement joins TRBV5-1 to TRBJ1-1, with D maybe TRBD1 (5 bases). From germline, CDR1 is SGHRS and CDR2 YFSETQ. Deletions cut 3 bases from V and 1 base from J, with 7 bases between. The CDR3 consists of 13 residues. The chain's CDR3 is CASSSGQNTEAFF. The CDR3 coding sequence is TGCGCCAGCAGCTCAGGACAGAACACTGAAGCTTTCTTT.

This chain links TRBV6-1 with TRBJ2-1; TRBD2 matches 12 bases. This CDR3 has 18 amino acids. Per germline, CDR1 MNHNS and CDR2 SASEGT. V shed 3 bases, J shed 8 bases, and the junction held 14 bases outside the gene matches. CDR3 sequence: CASSDPLAGGPRKHEQFF. The CDR3, as DNA: TGTGCCAGCAGTGATCCTCTAGCGGGGGGGCCAAGGAAACATGAGCAGTTCTTC.

This chain connects TRBV20-1 to TRBJ1-1; TRBD1 aligns across 7 bases. Germline CDR1 is DFQATT and CDR2 is SNEGSKA (reference sequence). The V segment lost 8 bases and the J segment 4 bases; nucleotides outside the gene matches: 4. This CDR3 is built from 11 residues. The CDR3 DNA follows: TGCAGTTTTCCAGGGGGCACTGAAGCTTTCTTT. The encoded protein is CSFPGGTEAFF.

The chain links TRBV2 to TRBJ1-4, with D maybe TRBD1 (6 bases). V was shortened by 6 bases and J by 7 bases, with 15 bases between the two germline ends. This CDR3 contains 14 residues. Germline lookup yields CDR1 SNHLY and CDR2 FYNNEI. The CDR3 here is CASRDDQGREKLFF. CDR3 nucleotides: TGTGCCAGCAGGGACGACCAGGGGCGTGAAAAACTGTTTTTT.

This clone was found once. This chain joins TRBV24-1 and TRBJ2-1; 8 nucleotides agree with TRBD1. Per germline, CDR1 KGHDR and CDR2 SFDVKD. The CDR3 length is 16 residues. With 7 bases clipped from V and 7 bases from J, the junction kept 14 bases outside the gene matches. CDR3 coding DNA: TGTGCCACCAGGACAGGGGATGCCCCTCAAGAGAATGAGCAGTTCTTC. This translates into CATRTGDAPQENEQFF.

V usage is TRBV7-8 and J usage is TRBJ1-2, with D possibly TRBD1 on 5 matching bases. In germline, CDR1 is SGHVS, CDR2 FQNEAQ. The CDR3 consists of 14 residues. V lost 3 bases to trimming and J lost 4 bases, with 12 bases between them. The DNA of the CDR3 is TGTGCCAGCAGCTTTGAGACAGTGAGCTATGGCTACACCTTC. It specifies CASSFETVSYGYTF.

The genes are TRBV6-6 and TRBJ2-7; 11 bases map to TRBD1. The CDR3 loop spans 14 amino acids. The trim removed 5 bases at V and 6 bases at J, leaving 6 bases unmatched. Germline CDR1 MNHNY, CDR2 SVGAGI (reference sequence). In DNA form, the CDR3 reads TGTGCCAGCAGTAAGGGACAGGGGGAGTTCGAGCAGTACTTC. Amino acids: CASSKGQGEFEQYF.

The chain carries TRBV6-4 and TRBJ1-2; D uncertain. The CDR3 is 15 residues long. The germline V gene has CDR1 MRHNA and CDR2 SNTAGT. Trimming removed 0 bases from V and 2 bases from J, with 10 bases in between. For the CDR3, the DNA is TGTGCCAGCAGTGACTCGAGGCATCGAAACTATGGCTACACCTTC. Its protein product is CASSDSRHRNYGYTF.

The chain links TRBV3-1 (or the pseudogene TRBV3-2) to TRBJ2-1; 11 bases map to TRBD2. The CDR3 sequence is 17 residues long. With V trimmed by 8 bases and J by 7 bases, 16 bases remained unmatched. Germline V gene sequence: CDR1 LGHDT, CDR2 YNNKEL (reference sequence). The CDR3 spells CASPLAGGSPAGNEQFF. Written as DNA, the CDR3 is TGTGCCAGCCCTTTAGCGGGGGGGAGCCCTGCTGGGAATGAGCAGTTCTTC.

The chain recombines TRBV6-2 or TRBV6-3 with TRBJ1-6; no definite D call. V was pared by 5 bases and J by 5 bases, with 31 bases between. This CDR3 spans 21 amino acids. Germline V CDR1 and CDR2: MNHEY, SVGEGT. The CDR3 DNA is TGTGCCAGCAGTCCGAGGGTTAGTTCGGAGGGCCCCGGGTGGGATAATTCACCCCTCCACTTT. Translating it yields CASSPRVSSEGPGWDNSPLHF.

The V call is TRBV11-2, the J call TRBJ2-3; perhaps TRBD1 as D (6 bases). This CDR3 contains 13 residues. From germline, CDR1 is SGHAT and CDR2 FQNNGV. V lost 5 bases, J lost 6 bases, and 12 bases lay in between. In nucleotides, the CDR3 is TGTGCCAGCAGCGGGGGCGTAAGGGATACGCAGTATTTT. It codes for CASSGGVRDTQYF.

The chain couples TRBV5-1 to TRBJ2-3, with 14 bases fitting TRBD2. Per germline, CDR1 SGHRS and CDR2 YFSETQ. The trim removed 1 base at V and 3 bases at J, leaving 4 bases unmatched. CDR3 length: 17 amino acids. CDR3 in amino acids: CASSLRLAGGRTDTQYF. DNA of the CDR3: TGCGCCAGCAGCTTGCGACTAGCGGGGGGGCGGACAGATACGCAGTATTTT.

The chain combines TRBV23-1 with TRBJ1-2; D is unclear. TRBV23-1 is an ORF, and what it does is uncertain. The V end was cut by 4 bases, the J end by 1 base, with 16 bases between. The CDR3 totals 16 residues. The CDR3 DNA sequence: TGCGCCAGCAGTCGCACTCTCCGTAATAGTAACTATGGCTACACCTTC. This gives the protein CASSRTLRNSNYGYTF.